This TCR beta chain was identified in a study of blood T cell repertoires in COVID-19. In the study overall: Nucleic acid was either cDNA or gDNA, and it came from T cells, B-cell-depleted T cells, or PBMCs.

As processed by the authors: Amplification of reference gene primers was used by the study to estimate nucleated cell counts. Data came from immunoSEQ multiplex PCR; TCRdb stores just in-frame clones and leaves some out. V, J and clone size were drawn from that table, and D and trimming were deduced from the DNA. The repertoire holds under 400,000 clones, with 90% as singletons. The CDR3 is made up of 20 amino acids. V usage is TRBV12-2 and J usage is TRBJ1-5. TRBV12-2 is an annotated pseudogene. The specimen sequenced was peripheral blood. The receptor was isolated from a woman in her 30s with COVID-19, enrolled during active disease. As DNA, the CDR3 is TGTGCAAGTCGCTTAGGTCGAAAGGAGGGAGGGCTTTATAGCAATCAGCCCCAGCATTTT. It specifies CASRLGRKEGGLYSNQPQHF.